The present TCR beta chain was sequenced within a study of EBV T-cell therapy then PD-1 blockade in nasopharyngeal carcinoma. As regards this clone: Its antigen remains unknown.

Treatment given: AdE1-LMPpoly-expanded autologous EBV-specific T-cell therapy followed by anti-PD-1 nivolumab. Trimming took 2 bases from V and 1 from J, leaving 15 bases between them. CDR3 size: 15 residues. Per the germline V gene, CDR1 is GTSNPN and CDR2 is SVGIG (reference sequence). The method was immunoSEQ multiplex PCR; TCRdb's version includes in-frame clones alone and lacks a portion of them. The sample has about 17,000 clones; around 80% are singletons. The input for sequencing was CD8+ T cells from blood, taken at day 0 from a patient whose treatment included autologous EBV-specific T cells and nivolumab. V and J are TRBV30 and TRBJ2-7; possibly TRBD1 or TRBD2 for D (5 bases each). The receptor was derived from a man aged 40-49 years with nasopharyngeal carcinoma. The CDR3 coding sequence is TGTGCCTGGAGTTACACGGGGCTAGGATCCTACGAGCAGTACTTC. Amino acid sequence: CAWSYTGLGSYEQYF. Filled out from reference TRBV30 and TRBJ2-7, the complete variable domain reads SQTIHQWPATLVQPVGSPLSLECTVEGTSNPNLYWYRQAAGRGLQLLFYSVGIGQISSEVPQNLSASRPQDRQFILSSKKLLLSDSGFYLCAWSYTGLGSYEQYFGPGTRLTVT.